This T cell receptor (beta chain) was profiled in a study of identical twins. TCRdb itself ran the 5' RACE reads through MiXCR, one entry per CDR3 protein. The table lists hundreds of thousands of distinct CDR3 sequences, approximately 20% of them singletons, with around 0.47% in the top ten. Healthy Caucasians supplied all donations. The trim removed 2 bases at V and 7 bases at J, leaving 10 bases unmatched. In germline, CDR1 is SGHTA, CDR2 FQGTGA. This CDR3 spans 16 amino acids. Overall study findings and caveats: Researchers reported excess low generation probability among twin-shared out-of-frame alpha sequences.

A word on this clonotype: Its target is not known.

This sample was shared with a second study, whose subject was yellow fever vaccine responses in identical twins.

The chain combines TRBV7-3 with TRBJ2-1; 8 positions match TRBD2. This TCR was recovered from a woman between 18 and 29 years old in good health. The sequencing input was CD4+ T cells sorted from blood. The CDR3 reads CASSLRGGTRGNEQFF. CDR3 sequence (DNA): TGTGCCAGCAGCTTACGTGGCGGGACTAGGGGTAATGAGCAGTTCTTC.